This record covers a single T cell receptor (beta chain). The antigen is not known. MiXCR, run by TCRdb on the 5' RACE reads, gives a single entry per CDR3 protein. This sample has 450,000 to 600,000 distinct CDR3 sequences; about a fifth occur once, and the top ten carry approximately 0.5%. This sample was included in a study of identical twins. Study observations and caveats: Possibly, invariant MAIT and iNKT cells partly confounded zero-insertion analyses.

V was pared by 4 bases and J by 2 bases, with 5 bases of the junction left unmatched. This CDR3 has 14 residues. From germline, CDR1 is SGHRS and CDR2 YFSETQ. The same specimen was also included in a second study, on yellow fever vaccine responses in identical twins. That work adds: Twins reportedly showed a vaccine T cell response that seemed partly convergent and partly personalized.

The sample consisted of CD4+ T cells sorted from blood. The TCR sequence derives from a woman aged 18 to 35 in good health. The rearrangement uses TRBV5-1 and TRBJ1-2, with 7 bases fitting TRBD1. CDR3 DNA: TGCGCCAGCAGCCCGGGACAGACGAACTATGGCTACACCTTC. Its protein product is CASSPGQTNYGYTF.